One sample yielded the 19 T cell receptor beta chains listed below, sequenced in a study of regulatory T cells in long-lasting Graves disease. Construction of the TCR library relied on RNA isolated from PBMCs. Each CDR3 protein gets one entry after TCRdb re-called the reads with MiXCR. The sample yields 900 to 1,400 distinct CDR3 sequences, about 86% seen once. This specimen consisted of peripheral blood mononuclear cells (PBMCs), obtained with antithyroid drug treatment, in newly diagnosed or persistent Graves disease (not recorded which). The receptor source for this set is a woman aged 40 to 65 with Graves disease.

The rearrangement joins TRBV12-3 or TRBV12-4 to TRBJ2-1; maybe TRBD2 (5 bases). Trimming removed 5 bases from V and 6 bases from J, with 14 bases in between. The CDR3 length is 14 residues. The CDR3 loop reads CASSLLSRGNEQFF. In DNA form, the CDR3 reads TGTGCCAGCAGTCTACTGTCCCGGGGCAATGAGCAGTTCTTC.

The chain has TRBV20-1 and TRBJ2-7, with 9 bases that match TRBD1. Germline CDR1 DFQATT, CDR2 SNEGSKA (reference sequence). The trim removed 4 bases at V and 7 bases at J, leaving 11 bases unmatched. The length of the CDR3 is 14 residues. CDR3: CSATIGTGMGEQYF. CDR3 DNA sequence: TGCAGTGCTACAATCGGGACAGGGATGGGGGAGCAGTACTTC.

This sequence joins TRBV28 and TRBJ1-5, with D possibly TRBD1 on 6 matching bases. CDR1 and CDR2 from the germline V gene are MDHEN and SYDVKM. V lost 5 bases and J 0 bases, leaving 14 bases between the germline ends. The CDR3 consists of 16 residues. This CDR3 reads CASSPWDTNSNQPQHF. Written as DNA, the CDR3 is TGTGCCAGCAGTCCCTGGGACACGAATAGCAATCAGCCCCAGCATTTT.

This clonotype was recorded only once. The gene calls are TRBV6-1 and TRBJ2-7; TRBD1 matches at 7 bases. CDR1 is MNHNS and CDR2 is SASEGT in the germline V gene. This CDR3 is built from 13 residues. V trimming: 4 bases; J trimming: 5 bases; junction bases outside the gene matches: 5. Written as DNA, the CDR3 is TGTGCCAGCAGTGGACAGGGTGTCAACGAGCAGTACTTC. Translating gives CASSGQGVNEQYF.

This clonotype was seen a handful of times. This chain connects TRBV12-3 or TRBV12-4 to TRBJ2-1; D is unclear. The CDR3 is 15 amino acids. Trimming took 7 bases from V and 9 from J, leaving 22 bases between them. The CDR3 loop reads CASKLLRQANGEQFF. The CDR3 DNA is TGTGCCAGCAAGCTTTTAAGGCAGGCAAATGGTGAGCAGTTCTTC.

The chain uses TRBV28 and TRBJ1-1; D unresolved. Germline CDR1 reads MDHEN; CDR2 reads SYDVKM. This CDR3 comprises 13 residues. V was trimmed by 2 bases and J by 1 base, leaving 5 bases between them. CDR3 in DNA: TGTGCCAGCAGTTTAACAACGAACACTGAAGCTTTCTTT. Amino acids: CASSLTTNTEAFF.

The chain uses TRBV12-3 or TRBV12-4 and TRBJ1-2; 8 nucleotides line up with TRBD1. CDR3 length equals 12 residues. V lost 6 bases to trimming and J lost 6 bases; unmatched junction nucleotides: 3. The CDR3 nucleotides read TGTGCCAGCAGAAGACAGGGGAATGGCTACACCTTC. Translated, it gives CASRRQGNGYTF.

CDR3 region: CASSFTYSNQPQHF. In DNA, the CDR3 is TGTGCCAGCAGTTTCACTTATAGCAATCAGCCCCAGCATTTT. The chain combines TRBV27 with TRBJ1-5; no reliable D call. V was clipped by 3 bases and J by 0 bases, with 6 bases between them. The germline V gene has CDR1 MNHEY and CDR2 SMNVEV (reference sequence). The CDR3 length is 14 residues.

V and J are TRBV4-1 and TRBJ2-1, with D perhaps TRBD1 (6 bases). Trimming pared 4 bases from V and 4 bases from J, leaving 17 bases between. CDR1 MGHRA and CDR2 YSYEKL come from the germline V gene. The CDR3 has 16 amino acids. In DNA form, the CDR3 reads TGCGCCAGCAGCCCATATACGGCAGGGGAGTACAATGAGCAGTTCTTC. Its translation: CASSPYTAGEYNEQFF.

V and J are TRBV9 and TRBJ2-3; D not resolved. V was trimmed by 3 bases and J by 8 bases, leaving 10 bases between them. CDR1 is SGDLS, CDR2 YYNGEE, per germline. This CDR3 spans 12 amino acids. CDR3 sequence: CASSADLGTQYF. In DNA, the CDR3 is TGTGCCAGCAGCGCGGACCTGGGTACGCAGTATTTT.

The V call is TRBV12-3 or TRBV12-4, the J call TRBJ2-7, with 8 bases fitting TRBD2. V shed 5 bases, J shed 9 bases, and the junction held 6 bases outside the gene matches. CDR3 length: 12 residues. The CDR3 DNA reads TGTGCCAGCAGTCCCTCCGCGGGGGGGCAGTACTTC. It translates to CASSPSAGGQYF.

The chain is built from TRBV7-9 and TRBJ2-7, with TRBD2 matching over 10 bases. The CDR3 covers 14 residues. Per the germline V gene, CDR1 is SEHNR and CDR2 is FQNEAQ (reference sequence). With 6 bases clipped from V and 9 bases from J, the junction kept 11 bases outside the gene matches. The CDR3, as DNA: TGTGCCAGCAGTTCCCTAGCGGGGGTTGAAGGGCAGTACTTC. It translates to CASSSLAGVEGQYF.

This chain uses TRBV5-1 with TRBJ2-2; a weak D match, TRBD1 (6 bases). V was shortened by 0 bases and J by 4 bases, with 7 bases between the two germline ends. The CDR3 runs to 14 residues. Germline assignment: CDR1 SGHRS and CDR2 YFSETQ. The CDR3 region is CASSLGTATGELFF. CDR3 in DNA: TGCGCCAGCAGCTTGGGGACAGCCACCGGGGAGCTGTTTTTT.

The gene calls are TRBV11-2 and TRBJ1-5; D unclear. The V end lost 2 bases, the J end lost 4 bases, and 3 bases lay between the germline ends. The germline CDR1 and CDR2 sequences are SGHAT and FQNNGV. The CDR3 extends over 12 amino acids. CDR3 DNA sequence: TGTGCCAGCAGCTTAATGAATCAGCCCCAGCATTTT. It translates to CASSLMNQPQHF.

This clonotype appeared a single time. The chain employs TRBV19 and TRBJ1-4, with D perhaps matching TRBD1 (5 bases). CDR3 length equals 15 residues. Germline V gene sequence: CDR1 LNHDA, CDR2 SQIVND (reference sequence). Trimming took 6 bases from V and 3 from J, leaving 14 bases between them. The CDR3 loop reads CASSQIQESNEKLFF. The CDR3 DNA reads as TGTGCCAGTAGCCAGATACAGGAGTCTAATGAAAAACTGTTTTTT.

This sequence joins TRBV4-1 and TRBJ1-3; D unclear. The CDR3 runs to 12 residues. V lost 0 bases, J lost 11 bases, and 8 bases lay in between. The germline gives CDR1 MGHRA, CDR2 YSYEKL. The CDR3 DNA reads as TGCGCCAGCAGCCAAGATGGCATCTCCATATATTTT. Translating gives CASSQDGISIYF.

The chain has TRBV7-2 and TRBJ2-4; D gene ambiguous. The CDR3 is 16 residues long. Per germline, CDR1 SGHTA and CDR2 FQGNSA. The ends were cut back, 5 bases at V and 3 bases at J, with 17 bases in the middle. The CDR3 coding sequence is TGTGCCAGCAGCCCCTACGACTCGACCGGCAAAAACATTCAGTACTTC. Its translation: CASSPYDSTGKNIQYF.

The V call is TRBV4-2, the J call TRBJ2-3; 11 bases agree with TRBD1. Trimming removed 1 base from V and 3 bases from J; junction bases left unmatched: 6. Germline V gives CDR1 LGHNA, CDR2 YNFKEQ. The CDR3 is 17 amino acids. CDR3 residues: CASSQVGTGGRTDTQYF. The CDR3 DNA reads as TGTGCCAGCAGCCAAGTGGGGACAGGGGGGAGAACAGATACGCAGTATTTT.

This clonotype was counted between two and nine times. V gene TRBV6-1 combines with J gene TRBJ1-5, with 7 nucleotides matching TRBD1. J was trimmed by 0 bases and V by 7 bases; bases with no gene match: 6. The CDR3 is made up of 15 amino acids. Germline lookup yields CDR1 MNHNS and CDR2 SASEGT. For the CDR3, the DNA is TGTGCCAGCATCGAGGGGGCTTATAGCAATCAGCCCCAGCATTTT. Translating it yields CASIEGAYSNQPQHF.